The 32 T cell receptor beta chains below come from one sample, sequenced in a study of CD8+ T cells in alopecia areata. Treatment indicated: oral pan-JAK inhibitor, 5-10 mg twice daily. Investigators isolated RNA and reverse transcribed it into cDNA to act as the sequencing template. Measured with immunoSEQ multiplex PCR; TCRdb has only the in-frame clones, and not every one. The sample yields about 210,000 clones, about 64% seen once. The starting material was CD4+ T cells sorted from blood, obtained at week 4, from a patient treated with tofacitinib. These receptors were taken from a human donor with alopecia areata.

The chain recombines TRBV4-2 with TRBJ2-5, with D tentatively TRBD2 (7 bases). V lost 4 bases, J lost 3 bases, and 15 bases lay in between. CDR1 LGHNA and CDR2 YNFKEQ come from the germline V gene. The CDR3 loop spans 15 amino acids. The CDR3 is CASSPFRGAEETQYF. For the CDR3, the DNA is TGTGCCAGCAGCCCCTTTCGGGGGGCCGAAGAGACCCAGTACTTC.

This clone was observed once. CDR3 nucleotide sequence: TGCAGCGTTGGGTCCAACTATGGCTACACCTTC. Its protein is CSVGSNYGYTF. The chain recombines TRBV29-1 with TRBJ1-2; D gene uncertain. The V end lost 4 bases, the J end lost 2 bases, and 5 bases lay between the germline ends. Germline V gene lookup returns CDR1 SQVTM and CDR2 ANQGSEA. The CDR3 sequence is 11 residues long.

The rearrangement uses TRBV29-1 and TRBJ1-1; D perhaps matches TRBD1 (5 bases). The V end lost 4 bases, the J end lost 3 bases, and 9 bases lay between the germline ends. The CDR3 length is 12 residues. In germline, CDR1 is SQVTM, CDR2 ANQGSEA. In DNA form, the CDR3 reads TGCAGCGTTGTAGGGGAGGACACTGAAGCTTTCTTT. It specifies CSVVGEDTEAFF.

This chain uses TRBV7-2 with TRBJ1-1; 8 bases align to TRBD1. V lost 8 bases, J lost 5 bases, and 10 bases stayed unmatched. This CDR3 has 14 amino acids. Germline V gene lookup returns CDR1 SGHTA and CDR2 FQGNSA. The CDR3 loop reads CASATQGAKTEAFF. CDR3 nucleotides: TGTGCCAGCGCCACTCAGGGGGCGAAGACTGAAGCTTTCTTT.

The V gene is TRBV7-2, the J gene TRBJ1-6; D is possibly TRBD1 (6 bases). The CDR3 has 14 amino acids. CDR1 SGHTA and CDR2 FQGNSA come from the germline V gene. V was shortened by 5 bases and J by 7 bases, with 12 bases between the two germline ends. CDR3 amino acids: CASSEGGGNSPLHF. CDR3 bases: TGTGCCAGCAGCGAGGGAGGGGGAAATTCACCCCTCCACTTT.

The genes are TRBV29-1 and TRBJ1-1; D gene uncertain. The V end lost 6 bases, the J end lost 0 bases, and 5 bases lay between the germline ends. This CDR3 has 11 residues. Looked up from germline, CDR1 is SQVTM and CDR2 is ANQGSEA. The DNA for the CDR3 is TGCAGCGTAAGGGTGAACACTGAAGCTTTCTTT. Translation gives CSVRVNTEAFF. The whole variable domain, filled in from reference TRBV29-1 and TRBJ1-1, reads SAVISQKPSRDICQRGTSLTIQCQVDSQVTMMFWYRQQPGQSLTLIATANQGSEATYESGFVIDKFPISRPNLTFSTLTVSNMSPEDSSIYLCSVRVNTEAFFGQGTRLTVV.

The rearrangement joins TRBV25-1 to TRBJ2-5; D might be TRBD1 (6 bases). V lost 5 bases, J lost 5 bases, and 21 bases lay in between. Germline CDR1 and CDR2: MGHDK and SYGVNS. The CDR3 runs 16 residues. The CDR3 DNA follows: TGTGCCAGCAGTTCTCCCCCCTGGACAGAAGGGGAGACCCAGTACTTC. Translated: CASSSPPWTEGETQYF.

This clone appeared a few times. CDR3 in amino acids: CASSESRHSYEQYF. CDR3 nucleotides: TGTGCCAGCAGTGAATCCAGGCACTCCTACGAGCAGTACTTC. V gene TRBV2 combines with J gene TRBJ2-7; D gene unclear. The CDR3 contains 14 residues. From germline, CDR1 is SNHLY and CDR2 FYNNEI. V was cut by 2 bases and J by 0 bases, with 8 bases left in between.

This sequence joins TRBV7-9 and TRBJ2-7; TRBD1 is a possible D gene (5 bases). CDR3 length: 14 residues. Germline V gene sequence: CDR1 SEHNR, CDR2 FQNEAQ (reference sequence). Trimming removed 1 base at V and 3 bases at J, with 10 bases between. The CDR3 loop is CASSLVGRDYEQYF. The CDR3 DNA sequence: TGTGCCAGCAGCTTAGTGGGCAGGGACTACGAGCAGTACTTC.

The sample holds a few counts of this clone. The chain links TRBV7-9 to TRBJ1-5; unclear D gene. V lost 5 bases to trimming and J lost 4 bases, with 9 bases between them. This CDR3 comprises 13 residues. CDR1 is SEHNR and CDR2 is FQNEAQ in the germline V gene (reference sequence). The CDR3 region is CASSESGNQPQHF. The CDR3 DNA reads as TGTGCCAGCAGCGAGTCGGGGAATCAGCCCCAGCATTTT.

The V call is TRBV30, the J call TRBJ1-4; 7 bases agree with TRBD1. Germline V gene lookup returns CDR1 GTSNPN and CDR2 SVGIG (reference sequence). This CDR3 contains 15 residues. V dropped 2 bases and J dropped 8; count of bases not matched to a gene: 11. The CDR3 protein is CAWSRSPGGEEKLFF. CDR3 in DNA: TGTGCCTGGAGTAGATCTCCAGGGGGTGAGGAAAAACTGTTTTTT.

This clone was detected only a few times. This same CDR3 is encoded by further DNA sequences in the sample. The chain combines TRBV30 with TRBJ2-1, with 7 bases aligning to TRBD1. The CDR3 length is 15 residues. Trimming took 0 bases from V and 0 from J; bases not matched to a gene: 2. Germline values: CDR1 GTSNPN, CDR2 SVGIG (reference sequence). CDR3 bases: TGTGCCTGGAGTGTACAGGGGAGCTCCTACAATGAGCAGTTCTTC. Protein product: CAWSVQGSSYNEQFF.

DNA of the CDR3: TGTGCCAGCAGGCGAGGGACAGGGTTGGAAGAGACCCAGTACTTC. It encodes CASRRGTGLEETQYF. The V and J genes are TRBV5-4 and TRBJ2-5; TRBD1 matches 9 bases. In germline, CDR1 is SGHNT, CDR2 YYREEE (reference sequence). Unmatched junction bases numbered 8, after V lost 5 bases and J lost 3 bases. The CDR3 runs 15 residues.

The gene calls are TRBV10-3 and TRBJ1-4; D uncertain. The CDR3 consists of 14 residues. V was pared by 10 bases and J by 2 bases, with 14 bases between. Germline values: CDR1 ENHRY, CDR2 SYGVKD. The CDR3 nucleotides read TGTGCCACACAAAGGGATTTGACTAATGAAAAACTGTTTTTT. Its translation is CATQRDLTNEKLFF.

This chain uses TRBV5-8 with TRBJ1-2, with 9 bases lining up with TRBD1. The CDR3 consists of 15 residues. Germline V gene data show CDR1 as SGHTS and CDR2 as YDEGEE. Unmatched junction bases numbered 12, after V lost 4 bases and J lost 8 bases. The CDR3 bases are TGTGCCAGCAGCCAAGAGGGGACAGGGAGTTGGGGCTACACCTTC. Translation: CASSQEGTGSWGYTF.

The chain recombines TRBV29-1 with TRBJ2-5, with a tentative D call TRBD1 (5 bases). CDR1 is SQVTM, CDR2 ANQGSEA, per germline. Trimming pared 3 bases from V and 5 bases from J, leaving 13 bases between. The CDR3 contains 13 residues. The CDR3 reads CSVDAGSGETQYF. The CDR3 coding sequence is TGCAGCGTTGACGCAGGGTCAGGGGAGACCCAGTACTTC. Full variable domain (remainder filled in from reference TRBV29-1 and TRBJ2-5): SAVISQKPSRDICQRGTSLTIQCQVDSQVTMMFWYRQQPGQSLTLIATANQGSEATYESGFVIDKFPISRPNLTFSTLTVSNMSPEDSSIYLCSVDAGSGETQYFGPGTRLLVL.

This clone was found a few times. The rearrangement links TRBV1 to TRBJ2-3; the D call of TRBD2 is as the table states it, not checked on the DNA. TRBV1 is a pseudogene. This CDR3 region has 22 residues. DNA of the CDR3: TGCACCAGCAGCCATCAGTGGACCCGACTAGCGGGGGTCCTATTGAGCACAGATACGCAGTATTTT. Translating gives CTSSHQWTRLAGVLLSTDTQYF.

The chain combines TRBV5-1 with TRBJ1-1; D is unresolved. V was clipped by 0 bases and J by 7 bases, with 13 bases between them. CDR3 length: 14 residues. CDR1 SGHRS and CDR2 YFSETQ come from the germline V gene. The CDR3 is CASSLEVGEVEAFF. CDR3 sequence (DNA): TGCGCCAGCAGCTTGGAAGTGGGCGAGGTTGAAGCTTTCTTT.

This chain's CDR3 is CASTTGGIEGYTF. For the CDR3, the DNA is TGTGCCAGCACCACAGGGGGAATAGAAGGCTACACCTTC. The rearrangement uses TRBV2 and TRBJ1-2; TRBD1 matches 8 bases. This CDR3 has 13 amino acids. Germline V gives CDR1 SNHLY, CDR2 FYNNEI. Unmatched junction bases numbered 9, after V lost 7 bases and J lost 8 bases. The full variable domain, with the rest looked up from reference TRBV2 and TRBJ1-2, is EPEVTQTPSHQVTQMGQEVILRCVPISNHLYFYWYRQILGQKVEFLVSFYNNEISEKSEIFDDQFSVERPDGSNFTLKIRSTKLEDSAMYFCASTTGGIEGYTFGSGTRLTVV.

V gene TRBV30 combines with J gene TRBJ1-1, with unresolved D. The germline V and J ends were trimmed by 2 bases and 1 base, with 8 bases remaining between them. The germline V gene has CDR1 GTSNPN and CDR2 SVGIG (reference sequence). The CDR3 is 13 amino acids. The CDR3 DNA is TGTGCCTGGAGTATTCCCAAGAACACTGAAGCTTTCTTT. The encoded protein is CAWSIPKNTEAFF. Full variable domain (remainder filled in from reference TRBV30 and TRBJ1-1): SQTIHQWPATLVQPVGSPLSLECTVEGTSNPNLYWYRQAAGRGLQLLFYSVGIGQISSEVPQNLSASRPQDRQFILSSKKLLLSDSGFYLCAWSIPKNTEAFFGQGTRLTVV.

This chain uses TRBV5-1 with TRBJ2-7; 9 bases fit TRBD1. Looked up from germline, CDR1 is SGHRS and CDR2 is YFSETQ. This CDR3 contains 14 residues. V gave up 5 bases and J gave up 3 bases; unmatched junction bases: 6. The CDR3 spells CASRPGTGNYEQYF. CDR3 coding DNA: TGCGCCAGCAGACCCGGGACAGGGAACTACGAGCAGTACTTC.

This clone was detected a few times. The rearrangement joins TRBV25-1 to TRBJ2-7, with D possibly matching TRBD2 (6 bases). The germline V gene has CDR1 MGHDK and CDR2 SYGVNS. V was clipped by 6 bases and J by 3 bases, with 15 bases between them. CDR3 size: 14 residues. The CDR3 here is CASSMEGGSYEQYF. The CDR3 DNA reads TGTGCCAGCAGCATGGAGGGTGGGAGCTACGAGCAGTACTTC.

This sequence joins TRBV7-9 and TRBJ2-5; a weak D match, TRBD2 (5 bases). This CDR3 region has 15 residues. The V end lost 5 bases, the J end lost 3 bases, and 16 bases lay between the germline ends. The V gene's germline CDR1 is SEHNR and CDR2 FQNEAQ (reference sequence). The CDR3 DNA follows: TGTGCCAGCAGCCCGGGCGCTAGCTTAAAAGAGACCCAGTACTTC. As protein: CASSPGASLKETQYF.

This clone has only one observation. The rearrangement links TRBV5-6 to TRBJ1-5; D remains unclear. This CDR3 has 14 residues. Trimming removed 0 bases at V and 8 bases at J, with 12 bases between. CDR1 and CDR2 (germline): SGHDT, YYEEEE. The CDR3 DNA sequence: TGTGCCAGCAGCTTGGGCAGGAGGCCAGAGCCCCAGCATTTT. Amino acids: CASSLGRRPEPQHF.

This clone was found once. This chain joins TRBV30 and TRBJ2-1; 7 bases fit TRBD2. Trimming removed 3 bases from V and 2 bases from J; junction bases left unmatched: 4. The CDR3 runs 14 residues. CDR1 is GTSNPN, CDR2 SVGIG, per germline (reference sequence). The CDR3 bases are TGTGCCTGGAGCGGAACTAGCGCCTACAATGAGCAGTTCTTC. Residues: CAWSGTSAYNEQFF.

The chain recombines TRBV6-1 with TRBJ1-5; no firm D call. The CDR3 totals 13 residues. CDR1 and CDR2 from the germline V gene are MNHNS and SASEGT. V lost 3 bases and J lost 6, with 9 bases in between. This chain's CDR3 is CASSDNGRQPQHF. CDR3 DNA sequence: TGTGCCAGCAGTGACAATGGACGTCAGCCCCAGCATTTT.

The CDR3 region has the DNA TGTGCCAGCAGTTTGGAAGGACAGAGAAACATTCAGTACTTC. Translation: CASSLEGQRNIQYF. This rearrangement joins TRBV6-5 to TRBJ2-4, with D maybe TRBD1 (6 bases). Germline assignment: CDR1 MNHEY and CDR2 SVGAGI. V lost 4 bases and J lost 6, with 13 bases in between. The CDR3 sequence is 14 residues long.

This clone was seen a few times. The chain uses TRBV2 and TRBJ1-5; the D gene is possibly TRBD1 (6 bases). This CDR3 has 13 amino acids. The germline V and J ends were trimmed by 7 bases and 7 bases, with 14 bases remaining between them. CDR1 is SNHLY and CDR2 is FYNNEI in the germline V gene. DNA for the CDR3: TGTGCCAGCACCTCGGACAGTGGGCAGCCCCAGCATTTT. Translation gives CASTSDSGQPQHF.

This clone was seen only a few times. The CDR3 bases are TGCAGCGTTGAAGAAGGGGCGCAGGATGGCTACACCTTC. It specifies CSVEEGAQDGYTF. The chain uses TRBV29-1 and TRBJ1-2, with a tentative D call TRBD1 (5 bases). Trimming took off 0 bases at V and 6 bases at J, with 11 bases between the two ends. The V gene's germline CDR1 is SQVTM and CDR2 ANQGSEA. The CDR3 totals 13 residues.

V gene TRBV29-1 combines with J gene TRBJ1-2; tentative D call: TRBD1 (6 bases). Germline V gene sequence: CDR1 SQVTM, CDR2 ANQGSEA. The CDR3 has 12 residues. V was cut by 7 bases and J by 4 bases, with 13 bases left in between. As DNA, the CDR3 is TGCAGCGCCCGGGACACCTTCTATGGCTACACCTTC. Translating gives CSARDTFYGYTF.

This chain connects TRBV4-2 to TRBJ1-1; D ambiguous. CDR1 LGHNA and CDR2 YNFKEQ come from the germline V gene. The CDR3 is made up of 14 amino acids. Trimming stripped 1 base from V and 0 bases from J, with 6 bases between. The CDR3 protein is CASSQADMNTEAFF. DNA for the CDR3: TGTGCCAGCAGCCAAGCCGATATGAACACTGAAGCTTTCTTT.

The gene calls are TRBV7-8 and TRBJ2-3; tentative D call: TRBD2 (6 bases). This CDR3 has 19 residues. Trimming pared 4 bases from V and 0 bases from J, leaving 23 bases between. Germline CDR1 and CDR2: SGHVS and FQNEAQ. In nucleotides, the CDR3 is TGTGCCAGCAGCTCAGGCCGAACGACTAGACAACCTAGCACAGATACGCAGTATTTT. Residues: CASSSGRTTRQPSTDTQYF.